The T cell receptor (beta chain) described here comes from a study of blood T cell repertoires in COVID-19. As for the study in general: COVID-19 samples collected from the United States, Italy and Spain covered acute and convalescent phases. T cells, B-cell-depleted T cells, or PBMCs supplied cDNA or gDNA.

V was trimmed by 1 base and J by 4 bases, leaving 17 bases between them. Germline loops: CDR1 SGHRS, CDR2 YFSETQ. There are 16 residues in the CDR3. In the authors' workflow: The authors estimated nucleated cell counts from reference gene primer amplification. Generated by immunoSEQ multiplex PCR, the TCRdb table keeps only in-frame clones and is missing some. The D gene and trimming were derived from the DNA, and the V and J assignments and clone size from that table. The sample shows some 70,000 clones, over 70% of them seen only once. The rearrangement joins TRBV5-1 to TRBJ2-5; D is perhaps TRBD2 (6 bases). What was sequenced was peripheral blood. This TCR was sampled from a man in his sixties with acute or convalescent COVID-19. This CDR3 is CASSLLTGGEGETQYF. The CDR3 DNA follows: TGCGCCAGCAGCTTGTTAACCGGGGGAGAAGGAGAGACCCAGTACTTC.